This T cell receptor (beta chain) was observed in a study of T cells in Graves' hyperthyroidism and ophthalmopathy. This clonotype was detected a few times. Its antigen is unidentified. RNA transcripts were the template for amplifying TCR beta CDR3 regions. HTBI primers were used for first-round RT-PCR of the TCR CDR3. A single record per CDR3 protein comes from TCRdb applying MiXCR to the multiplex PCR reads. This sample has about 500,000 distinct CDR3 sequences; about 16% occur once, and the top ten carry about 29%. V was trimmed by 0 bases and J by 1 base, leaving 11 bases between them. The CDR3 covers 16 residues. Germline-derived CDR1 and CDR2 are LGHNA and YSLEER. Whole-study findings and limits: Most thyroid clonotypes expanded above 0.001 appeared in blood too.

At least 3 on the Clinical Activity Score was recorded for ophthalmopathy patients, who also had NOSPECS grade at least 4 and duration under 3 months. The origin of this receptor is a woman aged 30 to 39 with Graves' ophthalmopathy. This sequence joins TRBV4-3 and TRBJ2-3; the D is unclear. The source material was blood. Here the CDR3 DNA reads TGCGCCAGCAGCCAAGATTGGGGTATGGGCACAGATACGCAGTATTTT. Protein: CASSQDWGMGTDTQYF.